This is a list of T cell receptor beta chains from one sample in a study of OX40 agonist ivuxolimab in advanced cancers. The data were produced by immunoSEQ multiplex PCR, yet TCRdb's version contains in-frame clones alone and is incomplete. The repertoire holds tens of thousands of clones, with around 87% as singletons. The material sequenced was CD4+ or CD8+ T cells sorted from blood, taken in a trial of the OX40 agonist ivuxolimab. The receptor source for this set is an adult with an advanced solid tumor such as melanoma, head and neck, liver or kidney cancer. Both conserved end residues are part of each CDR3. The order of the fields is clone size, D gene, V gene, J gene, CDR3 protein, CDR3 DNA. The D gene is left open where the match is weak. Expanded clones are given a class, and other clones once, few, many or no size at all.

abundance: -
d_gene: -
v_gene: TRBV6-1
j_gene: TRBJ2-3
CDR3aa: CASSRKADTQYF
CDR3nt: TGTGCCAGCAGCCGGAAAGCTGATACGCAGTATTTT

abundance: -
d_gene: -
v_gene: TRBV6-1
j_gene: TRBJ2-4
CDR3aa: CASSEHQGTANIQYF
CDR3nt: TGTGCCAGCAGCGAGCATCAAGGGACTGCCAACATTCAGTACTTC

abundance: -
d_gene: -
v_gene: TRBV7-8
j_gene: TRBJ2-7
CDR3aa: CASTLSPGLQGSYEQYF
CDR3nt: TGTGCCAGCACCCTTTCACCTGGGCTCCAGGGCTCCTACGAGCAGTACTTC

abundance: -
d_gene: -
v_gene: TRBV27
j_gene: TRBJ1-2
CDR3aa: CASSSPNRSGYTF
CDR3nt: TGTGCCAGCAGTAGCCCAAACAGGTCTGGCTACACCTTC

abundance: -
d_gene: -
v_gene: TRBV16
j_gene: TRBJ1-4
CDR3aa: CASSRRSPYSEKLFF
CDR3nt: TGTGCCAGCAGCCGGAGATCGCCCTACAGTGAAAAACTGTTTTTT

abundance: -
d_gene: -
v_gene: TRBV5-1
j_gene: TRBJ1-2
CDR3aa: CASSSVGATGYTF
CDR3nt: TGCGCCAGCAGCTCTGTCGGGGCCACAGGCTACACCTTC

abundance: -
d_gene: TRBD2
v_gene: TRBV2
j_gene: TRBJ2-1
CDR3aa: CAKGLAGSMGNEQFF
CDR3nt: TGTGCCAAGGGACTAGCGGGGTCTATGGGTAATGAGCAGTTCTTC

abundance: -
d_gene: TRBD1
v_gene: TRBV18
j_gene: TRBJ2-7
CDR3aa: CASSPNSGQGSYEQYF
CDR3nt: TGTGCCAGCTCACCGAATTCGGGACAGGGGTCCTACGAGCAGTACTTC

abundance: -
d_gene: TRBD1
v_gene: TRBV5-6
j_gene: TRBJ1-1
CDR3aa: CASSSGDRGVNTEAFF
CDR3nt: TGTGCCAGCAGCTCAGGTGACAGGGGCGTAAACACTGAAGCTTTCTTT

abundance: -
d_gene: -
v_gene: TRBV14
j_gene: TRBJ1-1
CDR3aa: CASSQGNHMNTEAFF
CDR3nt: TGTGCCAGCAGCCAGGGGAACCACATGAACACTGAAGCTTTCTTT

abundance: -
d_gene: -
v_gene: TRBV13
j_gene: TRBJ1-6
CDR3aa: CASSLVRSPLHF
CDR3nt: TGTGCCAGCAGCTTAGTACGTTCACCCCTCCACTTT

abundance: -
d_gene: -
v_gene: TRBV6-5
j_gene: TRBJ1-1
CDR3aa: CAIGNPMNTEAFF
CDR3nt: TGTGCCATCGGAAATCCAATGAACACTGAAGCTTTCTTT

abundance: few
d_gene: TRBD2
v_gene: TRBV4-1
j_gene: TRBJ2-3
CDR3aa: CASSQAGGSTDTQYF
CDR3nt: TGCGCCAGCAGCCAAGCGGGAGGGAGCACAGATACGCAGTATTTT

abundance: few
d_gene: -
v_gene: TRBV18
j_gene: TRBJ1-4
CDR3aa: CASSPPTREKLFF
CDR3nt: TGTGCCAGCTCACCCCCAACCCGCGAAAAACTGTTTTTT

abundance: once
d_gene: -
v_gene: TRBV6-1
j_gene: TRBJ2-1
CDR3aa: CASSEVGGQGSEQFF
CDR3nt: TGTGCCAGCAGTGAAGTAGGCGGTCAGGGGAGTGAGCAGTTCTTC